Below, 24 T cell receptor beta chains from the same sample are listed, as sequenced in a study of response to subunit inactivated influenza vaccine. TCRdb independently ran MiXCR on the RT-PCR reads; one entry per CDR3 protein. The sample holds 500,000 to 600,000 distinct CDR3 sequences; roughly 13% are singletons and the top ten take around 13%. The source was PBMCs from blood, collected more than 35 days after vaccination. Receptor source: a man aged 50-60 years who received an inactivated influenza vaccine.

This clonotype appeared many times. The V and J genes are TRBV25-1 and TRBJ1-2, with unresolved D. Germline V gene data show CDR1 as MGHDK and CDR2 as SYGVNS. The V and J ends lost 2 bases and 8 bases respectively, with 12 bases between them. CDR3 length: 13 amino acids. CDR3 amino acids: CASSENRLGGYTF. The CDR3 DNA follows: TGTGCCAGCAGTGAAAATAGACTGGGGGGCTACACCTTC.

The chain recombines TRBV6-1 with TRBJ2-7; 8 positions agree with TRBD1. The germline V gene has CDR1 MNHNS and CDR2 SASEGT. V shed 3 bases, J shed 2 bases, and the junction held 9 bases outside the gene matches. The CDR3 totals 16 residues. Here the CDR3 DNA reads TGTGCCAGCAGTGACCCAGGGACAGGCTCTACCTACGAGCAGTACTTC. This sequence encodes CASSDPGTGSTYEQYF.

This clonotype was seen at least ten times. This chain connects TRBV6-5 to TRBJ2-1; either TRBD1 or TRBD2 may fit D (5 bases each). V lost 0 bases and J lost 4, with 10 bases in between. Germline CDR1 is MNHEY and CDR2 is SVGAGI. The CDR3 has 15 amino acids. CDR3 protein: CASSYSGPLYNEQFF. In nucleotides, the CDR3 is TGTGCCAGCAGTTACTCGGGACCACTATACAATGAGCAGTTCTTC.

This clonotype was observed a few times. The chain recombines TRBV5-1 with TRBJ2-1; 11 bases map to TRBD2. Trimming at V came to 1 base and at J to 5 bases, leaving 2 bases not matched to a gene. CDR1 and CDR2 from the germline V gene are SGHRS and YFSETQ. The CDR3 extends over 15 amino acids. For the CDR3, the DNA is TGCGCCAGCAGCTTGCTGACTAGCGGGAACAATGAGCAGTTCTTC. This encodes CASSLLTSGNNEQFF.

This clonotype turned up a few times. CDR3 coding DNA: TGCGCCAGCAGCTCGACGATAAGGGCGAGGCGCTACGAGCAGTACTTC. This sequence encodes CASSSTIRARRYEQYF. This chain joins TRBV5-1 and TRBJ2-7; unclear D gene. CDR3 size: 16 residues. V was shortened by 3 bases and J by 3 bases, with 19 bases between the two germline ends. CDR1 and CDR2 from the germline V gene are SGHRS and YFSETQ.

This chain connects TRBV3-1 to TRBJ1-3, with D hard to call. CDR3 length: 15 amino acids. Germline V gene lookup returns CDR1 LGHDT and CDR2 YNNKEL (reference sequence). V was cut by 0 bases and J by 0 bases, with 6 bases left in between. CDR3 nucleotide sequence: TGTGCCAGCAGCCAAGACGGTGCCTCTGGAAACACCATATATTTT. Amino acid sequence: CASSQDGASGNTIYF.

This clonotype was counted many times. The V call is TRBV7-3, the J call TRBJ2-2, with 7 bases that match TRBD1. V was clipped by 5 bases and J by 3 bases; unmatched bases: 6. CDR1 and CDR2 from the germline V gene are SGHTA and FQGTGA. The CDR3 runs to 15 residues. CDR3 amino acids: CASSLYGTDTGELFF. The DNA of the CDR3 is TGTGCCAGCAGCCTCTACGGGACAGACACCGGGGAGCTGTTTTTT.

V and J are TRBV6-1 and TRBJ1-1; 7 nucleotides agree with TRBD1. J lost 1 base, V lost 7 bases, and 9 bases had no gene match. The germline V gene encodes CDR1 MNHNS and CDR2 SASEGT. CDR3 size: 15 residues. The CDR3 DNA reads TGTGCCAGCACCCTGACAGGGCGAGGGAACACTGAAGCTTTCTTT. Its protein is CASTLTGRGNTEAFF.

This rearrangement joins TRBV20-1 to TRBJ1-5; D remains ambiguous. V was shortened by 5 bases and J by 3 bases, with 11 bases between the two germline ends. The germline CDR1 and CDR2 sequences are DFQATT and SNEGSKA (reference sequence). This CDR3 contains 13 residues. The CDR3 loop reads CSAPDPHNQPQHF. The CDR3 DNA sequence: TGCAGTGCTCCCGATCCCCACAATCAGCCCCAGCATTTT.

The CDR3 loop is CASSQDWGPLSYEQYF. CDR3 DNA: TGCGCCAGCAGCCAAGATTGGGGACCGCTCTCCTACGAGCAGTACTTC. This rearrangement joins TRBV4-3 to TRBJ2-7, with D perhaps TRBD1 or TRBD2 (5 bases each). Germline V gene lookup returns CDR1 LGHNA and CDR2 YSLEER. Trimming shortened V by 0 bases and J by 0 bases, and 12 bases separated the two germline ends. This CDR3 comprises 16 residues.

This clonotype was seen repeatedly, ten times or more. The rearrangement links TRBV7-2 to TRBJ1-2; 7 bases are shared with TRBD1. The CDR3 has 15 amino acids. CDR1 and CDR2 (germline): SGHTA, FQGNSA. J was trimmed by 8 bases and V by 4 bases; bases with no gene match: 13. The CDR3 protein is CASSSASTGVGGYTF. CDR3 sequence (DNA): TGTGCCAGCAGCTCGGCGAGTACAGGGGTTGGGGGCTACACCTTC.

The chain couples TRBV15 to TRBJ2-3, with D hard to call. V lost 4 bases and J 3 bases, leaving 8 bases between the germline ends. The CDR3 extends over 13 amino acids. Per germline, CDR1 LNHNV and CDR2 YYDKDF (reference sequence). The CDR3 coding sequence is TGTGCCACCAGCATCATAGATACAGATACGCAGTATTTT. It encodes CATSIIDTDTQYF.

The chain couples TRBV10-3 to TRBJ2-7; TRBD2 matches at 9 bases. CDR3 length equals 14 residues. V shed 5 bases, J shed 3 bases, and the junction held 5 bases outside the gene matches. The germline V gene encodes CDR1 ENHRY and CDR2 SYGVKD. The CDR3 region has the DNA TGTGCCATCAGTCTAGCGGGGCACTACTACGAGCAGTACTTC. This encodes CAISLAGHYYEQYF.

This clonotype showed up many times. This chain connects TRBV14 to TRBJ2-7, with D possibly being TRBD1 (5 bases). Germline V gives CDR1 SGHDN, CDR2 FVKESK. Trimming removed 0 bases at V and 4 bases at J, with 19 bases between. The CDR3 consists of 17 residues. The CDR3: CASSQDQAGAGSYEQYF. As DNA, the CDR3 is TGTGCCAGCAGCCAAGACCAGGCCGGAGCAGGGTCGTACGAGCAGTACTTC. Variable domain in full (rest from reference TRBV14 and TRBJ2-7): EAGVTQFPSHSVIEKGQTVTLRCDPISGHDNLYWYRRVMGKEIKFLLHFVKESKQDESGMPNNRFLAERTGGTYSTLKVQPAELEDSGVYFCASSQDQAGAGSYEQYFGPGTRLTVT.

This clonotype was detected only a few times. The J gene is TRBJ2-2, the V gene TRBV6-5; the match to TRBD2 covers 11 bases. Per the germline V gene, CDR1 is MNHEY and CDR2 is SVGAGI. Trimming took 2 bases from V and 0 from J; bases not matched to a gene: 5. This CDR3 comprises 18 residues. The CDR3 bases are TGTGCCAGCAGTTACCCGTTTAGCGGGGGGGCGAACACCGGGGAGCTGTTTTTT. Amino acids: CASSYPFSGGANTGELFF.

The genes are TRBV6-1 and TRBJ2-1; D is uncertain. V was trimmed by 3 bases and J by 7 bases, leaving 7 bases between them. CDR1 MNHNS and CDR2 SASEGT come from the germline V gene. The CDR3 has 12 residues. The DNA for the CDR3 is TGTGCCAGCAGTGACATAAGGAATGAGCAGTTCTTC. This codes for CASSDIRNEQFF.

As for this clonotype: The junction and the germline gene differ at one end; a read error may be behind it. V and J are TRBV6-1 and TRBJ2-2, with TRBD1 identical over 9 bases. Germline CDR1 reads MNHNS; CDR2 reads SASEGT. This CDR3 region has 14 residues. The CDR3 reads CASTGTGSTGDLFF. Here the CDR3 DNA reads TGTGCCAGCACCGGGACAGGGTCCACCGGGGATCTGTTTTTT.

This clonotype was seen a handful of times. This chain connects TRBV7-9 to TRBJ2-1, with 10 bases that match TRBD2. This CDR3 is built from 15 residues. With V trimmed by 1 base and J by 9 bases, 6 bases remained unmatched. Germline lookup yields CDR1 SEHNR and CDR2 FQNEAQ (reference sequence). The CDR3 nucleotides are TGTGCCAGCAGCTTAGTGGTAGCGGGAGGCTCTGAGCAGTTCTTC. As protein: CASSLVVAGGSEQFF.

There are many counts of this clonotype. The CDR3 nucleotides are TGCAGTGCTCTCGGGACTAGCGGATTTAAAGAGACCCAGTACTTC. Translating it yields CSALGTSGFKETQYF. The chain links TRBV20-1 to TRBJ2-5; 11 positions match TRBD2. After removal of 5 bases from V and 3 bases from J, the junction contained 8 bases not matched to a gene. The CDR3 loop spans 15 amino acids. Germline assignment: CDR1 DFQATT and CDR2 SNEGSKA (reference sequence).

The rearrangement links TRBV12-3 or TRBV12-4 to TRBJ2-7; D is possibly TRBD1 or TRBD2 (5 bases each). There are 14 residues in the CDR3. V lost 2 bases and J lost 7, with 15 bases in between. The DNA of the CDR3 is TGTGCCAGCAGTTTATGGGGACCGGGTTTTGAGCAGTACTTC. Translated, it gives CASSLWGPGFEQYF.

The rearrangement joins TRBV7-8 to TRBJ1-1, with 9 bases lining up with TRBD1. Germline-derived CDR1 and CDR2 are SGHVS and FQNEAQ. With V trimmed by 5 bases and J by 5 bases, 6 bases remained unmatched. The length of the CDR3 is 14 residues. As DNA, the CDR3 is TGTGCCAGCAGCCCAGGGGACAGGGCTACTGAAGCTTTCTTT. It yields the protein CASSPGDRATEAFF.

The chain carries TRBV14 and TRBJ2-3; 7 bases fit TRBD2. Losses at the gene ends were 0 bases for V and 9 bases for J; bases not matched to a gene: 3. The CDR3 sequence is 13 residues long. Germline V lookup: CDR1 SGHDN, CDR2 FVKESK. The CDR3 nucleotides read TGTGCCAGCAGCCAAGATCGGGGGGTGACGCAGTATTTT. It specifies CASSQDRGVTQYF.

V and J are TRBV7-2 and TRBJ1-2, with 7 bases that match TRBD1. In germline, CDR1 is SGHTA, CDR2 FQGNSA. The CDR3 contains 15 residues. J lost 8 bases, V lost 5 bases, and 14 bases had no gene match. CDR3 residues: CASSIRQGSVGGYTF. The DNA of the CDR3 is TGTGCCAGCAGCATTAGACAGGGTTCGGTCGGCGGCTACACCTTC.

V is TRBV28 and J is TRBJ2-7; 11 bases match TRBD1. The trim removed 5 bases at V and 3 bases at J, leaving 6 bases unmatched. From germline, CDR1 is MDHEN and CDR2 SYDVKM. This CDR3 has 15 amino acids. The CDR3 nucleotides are TGTGCCAGCAGTGACCGGGACAGGGGGGACTACGAGCAGTACTTC. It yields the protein CASSDRDRGDYEQYF.